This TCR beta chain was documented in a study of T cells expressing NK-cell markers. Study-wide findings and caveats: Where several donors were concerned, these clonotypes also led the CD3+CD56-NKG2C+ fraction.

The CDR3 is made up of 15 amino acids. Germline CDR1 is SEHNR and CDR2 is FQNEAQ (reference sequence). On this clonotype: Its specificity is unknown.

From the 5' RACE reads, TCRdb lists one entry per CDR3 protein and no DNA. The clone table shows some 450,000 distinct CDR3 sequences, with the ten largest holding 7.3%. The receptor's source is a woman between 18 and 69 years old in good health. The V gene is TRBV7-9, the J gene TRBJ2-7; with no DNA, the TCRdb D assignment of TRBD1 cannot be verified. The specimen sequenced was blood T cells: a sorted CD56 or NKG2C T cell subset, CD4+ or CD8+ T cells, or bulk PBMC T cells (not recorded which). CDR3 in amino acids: CASSPRDRLTYEQYF.